The 3 T cell receptor beta chains in this list originate from one sample, sequenced in a study of blood T cell repertoires in COVID-19. TCRdb's copy holds only in-frame clones and misses some; the assay was immunoSEQ multiplex PCR. The table lists about 60,000 clones, about 77% of them singletons, with 25% in the top ten. The source material was peripheral blood. Source of these receptors: a human donor in a cohort sampled during active COVID-19.

This chain connects TRBV20-1 to TRBJ2-7, with 7 positions matching TRBD1. V lost 3 bases and J lost 6; bases outside the gene matches: 5. This CDR3 is built from 12 residues. The germline V gene has CDR1 DFQATT and CDR2 SNEGSKA (reference sequence). The CDR3 nucleotides read TGCAGTGCTAGTGGGGACAGCGGCGAGCAGTACTTC. Encoded protein: CSASGDSGEQYF.

The rearrangement joins TRBV19 to TRBJ1-6, with D uncertain. The CDR3 consists of 14 residues. Germline CDR1 and CDR2: LNHDA and SQIVND (reference sequence). The V gene lost 4 bases and the J gene lost 6 bases, with 10 bases spanning the gap. In DNA, the CDR3 is TGTGCCAGTAGTAAGACTGGTCTTAATTCACCCCTCCACTTT. It is translated as CASSKTGLNSPLHF.

J is TRBJ1-1 and V is TRBV27; 8 positions match TRBD1. V shed 5 bases, J shed 0 bases, and the junction held 8 bases outside the gene matches. The V gene's germline CDR1 is MNHEY and CDR2 SMNVEV (reference sequence). The CDR3 has 16 amino acids. The CDR3, as DNA: TGTGCCAGCAGTCGCCAATCGACAGGGGTGAACACTGAAGCTTTCTTT. This encodes CASSRQSTGVNTEAFF.